A selection of T cell receptor beta chains follows, all from one sample in a study of cytomegalovirus exposure and HLA in healthy donors. The data were produced by immunoSEQ multiplex PCR, yet TCRdb's version contains in-frame clones alone and is incomplete. The sample lists 160,000 or so clones; 65% to 90% were seen once. The sequenced sample consisted of PBMCs. The receptors here all came from a man aged 45-60 years in good health and CMV-seropositive. CDR3s include the opening cysteine and the closing phenylalanine or tryptophan. The D gene is left open where the match is weak. Expanded clones are given a class, and other clones once, few, many or no size at all.

V,size,D,J,CDR3,DNA
TRBV5-1,-,TRBD2,TRBJ2-3,CASSLAGGPTDTQYF,TGCGCCAGCAGCTTAGCGGGAGGGCCCACAGATACGCAGTATTTT
TRBV11-3,-,-,TRBJ1-3,CASSLDLGLSGNTIYF,TGTGCCAGCAGCTTAGATCTGGGGCTCTCTGGAAACACCATATATTTT
TRBV5-6,-,TRBD2,TRBJ2-3,CASIQSSGNRQYTDTQYF,TGTGCCAGCATCCAGTCGAGCGGGAATCGGCAATACACAGATACGCAGTATTTT
TRBV10-3,-,-,TRBJ2-4,CAISELGGWKENIQYF,TGTGCCATCAGTGAGTTGGGGGGTTGGAAGGAGAACATTCAGTACTTC
TRBV27,-,TRBD2,TRBJ2-7,CASMTSGSSYEQYF,TGTGCCAGCATGACTAGCGGGAGCTCCTACGAGCAGTACTTC
TRBV7-9,-,TRBD2,TRBJ2-5,CASSPRLAGFPGETQYF,TGTGCCAGCAGCCCCAGACTAGCGGGCTTTCCAGGGGAGACCCAGTACTTC
TRBV7-3,-,-,TRBJ2-1,CASSLIGTFKRGQFF,TGTGCCAGCAGCCTGATTGGGACTTTTAAACGTGGGCAGTTCTTC
TRBV5-4,-,-,TRBJ2-3,CASSLLGTDTQYF,TGTGCCAGCAGCTTACTGGGCACAGATACGCAGTATTTT
TRBV4-3,once,TRBD2,TRBJ2-7,CASSQGPSGGGYEQYF,TGCGCCAGCAGCCAAGGCCCAAGCGGGGGGGGTTACGAGCAGTACTTC
TRBV19,-,-,TRBJ2-1,CASSIVRGYHEQFF,TGTGCCAGTAGTATAGTCCGGGGGTATCATGAGCAGTTCTTC
TRBV2,-,TRBD2,TRBJ2-1,CASRSSLAKSYNEQFF,TGTGCCAGCAGATCCTCACTAGCGAAAAGCTACAATGAGCAGTTCTTC
TRBV5-1,-,TRBD1,TRBJ2-3,CASSQGQGTDTQYF,TGCGCCAGCAGCCAGGGACAGGGAACAGATACGCAGTATTTT